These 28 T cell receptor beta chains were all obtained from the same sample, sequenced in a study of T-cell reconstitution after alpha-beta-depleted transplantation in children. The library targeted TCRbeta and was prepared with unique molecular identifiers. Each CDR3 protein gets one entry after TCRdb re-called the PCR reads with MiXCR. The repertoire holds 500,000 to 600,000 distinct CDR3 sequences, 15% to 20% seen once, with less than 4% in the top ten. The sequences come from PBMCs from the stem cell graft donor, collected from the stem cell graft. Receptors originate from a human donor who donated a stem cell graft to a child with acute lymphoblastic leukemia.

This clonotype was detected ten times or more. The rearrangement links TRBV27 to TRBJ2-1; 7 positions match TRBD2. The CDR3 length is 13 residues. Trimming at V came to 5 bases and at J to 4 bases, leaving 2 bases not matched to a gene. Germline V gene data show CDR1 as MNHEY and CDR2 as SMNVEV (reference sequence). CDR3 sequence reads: CASSLAEYNEQFF. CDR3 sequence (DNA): TGTGCCAGCAGTCTAGCGGAATACAATGAGCAGTTCTTC.

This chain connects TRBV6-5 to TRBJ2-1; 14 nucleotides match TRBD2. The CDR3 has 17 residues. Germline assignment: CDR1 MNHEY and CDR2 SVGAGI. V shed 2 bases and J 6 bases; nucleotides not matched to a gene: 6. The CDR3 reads CASSYLTSGRALNEQFF. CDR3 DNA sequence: TGTGCCAGCAGTTACCTGACTAGCGGGAGGGCCCTCAATGAGCAGTTCTTC.

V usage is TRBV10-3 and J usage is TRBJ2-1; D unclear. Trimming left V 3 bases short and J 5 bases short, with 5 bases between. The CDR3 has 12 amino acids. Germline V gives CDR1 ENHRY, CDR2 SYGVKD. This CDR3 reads CAISERDNEQFF. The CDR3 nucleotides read TGTGCCATCAGTGAACGGGACAATGAGCAGTTCTTC.

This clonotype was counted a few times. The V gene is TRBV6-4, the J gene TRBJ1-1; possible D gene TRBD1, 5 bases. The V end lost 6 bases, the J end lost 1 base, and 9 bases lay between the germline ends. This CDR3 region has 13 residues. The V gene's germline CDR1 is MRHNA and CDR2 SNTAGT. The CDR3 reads CASRLQENTEAFF. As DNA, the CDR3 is TGTGCCAGCAGGCTACAGGAGAACACTGAAGCTTTCTTT.

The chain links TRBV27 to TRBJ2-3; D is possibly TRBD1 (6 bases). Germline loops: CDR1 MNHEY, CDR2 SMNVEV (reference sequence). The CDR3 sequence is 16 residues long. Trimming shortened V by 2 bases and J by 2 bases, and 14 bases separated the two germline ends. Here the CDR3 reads CASSLRAGAPTDTQYF. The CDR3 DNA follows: TGTGCCAGCAGTTTACGGGCAGGGGCACCCACAGATACGCAGTATTTT.

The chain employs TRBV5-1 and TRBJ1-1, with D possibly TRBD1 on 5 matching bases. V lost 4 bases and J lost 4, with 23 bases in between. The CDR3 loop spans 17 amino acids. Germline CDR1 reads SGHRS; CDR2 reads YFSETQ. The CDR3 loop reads CASSIFVIRGRSTEAFF. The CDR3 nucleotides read TGCGCCAGCAGCATTTTCGTCATTAGGGGTCGGAGCACTGAAGCTTTCTTT.

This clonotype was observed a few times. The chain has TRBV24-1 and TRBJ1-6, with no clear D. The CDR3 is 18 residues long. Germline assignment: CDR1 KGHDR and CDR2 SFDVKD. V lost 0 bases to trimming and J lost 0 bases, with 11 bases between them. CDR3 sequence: CATSDLRATSSYNSPLHF. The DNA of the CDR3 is TGTGCCACCAGTGATTTGCGGGCGACGAGCTCCTATAATTCACCCCTCCACTTT.

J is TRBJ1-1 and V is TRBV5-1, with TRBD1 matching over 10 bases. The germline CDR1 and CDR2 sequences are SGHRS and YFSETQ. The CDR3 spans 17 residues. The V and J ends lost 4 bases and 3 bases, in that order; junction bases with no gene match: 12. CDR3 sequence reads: CASSVRQGAVSHTEAFF. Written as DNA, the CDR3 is TGCGCCAGCAGCGTGAGACAGGGGGCCGTCTCCCACACTGAAGCTTTCTTT.

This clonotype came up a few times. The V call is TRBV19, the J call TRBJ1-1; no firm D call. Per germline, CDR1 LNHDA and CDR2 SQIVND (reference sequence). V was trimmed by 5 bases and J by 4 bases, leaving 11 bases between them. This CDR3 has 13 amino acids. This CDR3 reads CASSWSEGTEAFF. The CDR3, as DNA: TGTGCCAGTAGTTGGTCGGAGGGCACTGAAGCTTTCTTT. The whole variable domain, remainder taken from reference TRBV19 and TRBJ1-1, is DGGITQSPKYLFRKEGQNVTLSCEQNLNHDAMYWYRQDPGQGLRLIYYSQIVNDFQKGDIAEGYSVSREKKESFPLTVTSAQKNPTAFYLCASSWSEGTEAFFGQGTRLTVV.

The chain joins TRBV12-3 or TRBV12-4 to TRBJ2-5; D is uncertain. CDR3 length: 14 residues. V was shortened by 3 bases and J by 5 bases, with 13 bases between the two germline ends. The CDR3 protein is CASSFPGPWETQYF. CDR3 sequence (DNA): TGTGCCAGCAGTTTCCCGGGTCCTTGGGAGACCCAGTACTTC.

CDR3 region: CASSKDPGGASTDTQYF. In nucleotides, the CDR3 is TGTGCCAGCAGCAAAGACCCTGGCGGGGCTAGCACAGATACGCAGTATTTT. V and J are TRBV21-1 and TRBJ2-3; whether TRBD2, the table's D call, matches the DNA was not checked. TRBV21-1 counts as a pseudogene. The CDR3 is 17 residues long.

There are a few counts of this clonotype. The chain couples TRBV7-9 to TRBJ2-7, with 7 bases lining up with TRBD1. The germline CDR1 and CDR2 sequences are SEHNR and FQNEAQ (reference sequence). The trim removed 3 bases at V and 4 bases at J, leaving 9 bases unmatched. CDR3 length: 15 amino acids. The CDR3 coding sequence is TGTGCCAGCAGCTTGGGGGACAGCGCTGGTTACGAGCAGTACTTC. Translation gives CASSLGDSAGYEQYF.

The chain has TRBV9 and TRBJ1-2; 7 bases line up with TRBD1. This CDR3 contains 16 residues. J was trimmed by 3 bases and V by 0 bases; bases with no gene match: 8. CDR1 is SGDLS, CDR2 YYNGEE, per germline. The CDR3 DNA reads TGTGCCAGCAGCGTAGAGGGGACAGCGACACACTATGGCTACACCTTC. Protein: CASSVEGTATHYGYTF.

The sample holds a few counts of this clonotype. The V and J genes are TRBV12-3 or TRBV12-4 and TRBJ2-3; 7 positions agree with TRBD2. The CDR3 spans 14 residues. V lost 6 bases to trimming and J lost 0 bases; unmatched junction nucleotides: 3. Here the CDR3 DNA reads TGTGCCAGCAGGCAGCGGGAAAGCACAGATACGCAGTATTTT. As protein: CASRQRESTDTQYF.

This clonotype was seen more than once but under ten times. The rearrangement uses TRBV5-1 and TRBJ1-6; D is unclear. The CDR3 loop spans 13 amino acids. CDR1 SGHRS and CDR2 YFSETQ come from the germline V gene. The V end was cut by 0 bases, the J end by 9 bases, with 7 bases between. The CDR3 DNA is TGCGCCAGCAGCTTGGACGGAGGTTCACCCCTCCACTTT. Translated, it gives CASSLDGGSPLHF.

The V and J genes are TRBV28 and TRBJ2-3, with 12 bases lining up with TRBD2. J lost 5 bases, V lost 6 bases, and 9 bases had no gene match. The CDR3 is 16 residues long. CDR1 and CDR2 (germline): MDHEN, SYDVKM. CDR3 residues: CASSPGLAGYIDTQYF. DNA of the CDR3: TGTGCCAGCAGCCCCGGACTAGCGGGATATATAGATACGCAGTATTTT.

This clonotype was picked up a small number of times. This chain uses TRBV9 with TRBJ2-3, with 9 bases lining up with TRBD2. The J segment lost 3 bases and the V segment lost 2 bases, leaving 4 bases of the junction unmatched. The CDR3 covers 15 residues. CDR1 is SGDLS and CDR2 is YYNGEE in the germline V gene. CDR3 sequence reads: CASSVSGRSTDTQYF. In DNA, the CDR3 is TGTGCCAGCAGCGTTAGCGGGAGATCGACAGATACGCAGTATTTT.

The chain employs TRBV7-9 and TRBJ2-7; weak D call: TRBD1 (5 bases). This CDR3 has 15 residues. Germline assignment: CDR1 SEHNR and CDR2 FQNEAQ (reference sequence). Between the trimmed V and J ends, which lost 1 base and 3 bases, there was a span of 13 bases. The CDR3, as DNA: TGTGCCAGCAGCTTAGAGAACAGGTTAAACTACGAGCAGTACTTC. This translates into CASSLENRLNYEQYF.

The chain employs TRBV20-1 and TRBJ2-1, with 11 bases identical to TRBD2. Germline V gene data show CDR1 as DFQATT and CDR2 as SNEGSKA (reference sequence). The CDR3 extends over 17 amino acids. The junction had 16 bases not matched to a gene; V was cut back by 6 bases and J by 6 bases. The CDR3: CSAPAGTSGSFANEQFF. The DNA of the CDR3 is TGCAGTGCCCCCGCGGGAACTAGCGGGAGTTTTGCCAATGAGCAGTTCTTC.

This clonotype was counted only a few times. CDR3 in amino acids: CASSQVASGGGSYNEQFF. The CDR3 DNA follows: TGTGCCAGCAGCCAAGTCGCGTCGGGAGGAGGATCCTACAATGAGCAGTTCTTC. V usage is TRBV3-1 and J usage is TRBJ2-1; TRBD2 agrees at 7 bases. The junction had 10 bases not matched to a gene; V was cut back by 1 base and J by 1 base. Per the germline V gene, CDR1 is LGHDT and CDR2 is YNNKEL (reference sequence). CDR3 length equals 18 residues.

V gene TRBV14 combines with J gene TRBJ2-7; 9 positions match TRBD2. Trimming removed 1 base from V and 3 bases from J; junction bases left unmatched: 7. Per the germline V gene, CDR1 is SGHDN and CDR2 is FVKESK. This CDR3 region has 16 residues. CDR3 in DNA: TGTGCCAGCAGCCAAGTCGGGCTAGCGGGAAACTACGAGCAGTACTTC. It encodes CASSQVGLAGNYEQYF.

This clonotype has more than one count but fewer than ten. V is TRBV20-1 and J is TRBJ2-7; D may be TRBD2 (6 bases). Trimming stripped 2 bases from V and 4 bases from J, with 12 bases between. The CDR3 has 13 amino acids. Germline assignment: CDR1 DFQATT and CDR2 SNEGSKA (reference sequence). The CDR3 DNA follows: TGCAGTGCTAGACAGCCAGCGGGTTACGAGCAGTACTTC. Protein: CSARQPAGYEQYF.

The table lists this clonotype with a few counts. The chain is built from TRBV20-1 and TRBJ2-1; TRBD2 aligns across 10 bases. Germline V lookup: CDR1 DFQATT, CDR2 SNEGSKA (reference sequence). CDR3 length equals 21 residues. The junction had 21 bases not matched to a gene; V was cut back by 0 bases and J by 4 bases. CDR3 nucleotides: TGCAGTGCTAGAGACGGACTAGCGGAACCATCCCCTACAACCTCTTACAATGAGCAGTTCTTC. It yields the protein CSARDGLAEPSPTTSYNEQFF.

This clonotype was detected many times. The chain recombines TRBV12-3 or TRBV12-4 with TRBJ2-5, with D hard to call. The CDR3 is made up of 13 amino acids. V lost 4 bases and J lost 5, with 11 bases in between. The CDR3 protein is CASSSPPAETQYF. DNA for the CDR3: TGTGCCAGCAGTTCACCCCCTGCGGAGACCCAGTACTTC.

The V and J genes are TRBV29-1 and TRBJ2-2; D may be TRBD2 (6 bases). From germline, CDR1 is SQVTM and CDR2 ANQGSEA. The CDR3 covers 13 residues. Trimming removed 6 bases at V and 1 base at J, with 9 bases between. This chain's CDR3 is CSVGDWNTGELFF. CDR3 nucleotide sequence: TGCAGCGTGGGGGACTGGAACACCGGGGAGCTGTTTTTT.

The CDR3 coding sequence is TGTACCACGGGACAGGGCAACAATGAGCAGTTCTTC. This codes for CTTGQGNNEQFF. The chain couples TRBV10-3 to TRBJ2-1, with 9 bases identical to TRBD1. This CDR3 comprises 12 residues. The V gene's germline CDR1 is ENHRY and CDR2 SYGVKD.

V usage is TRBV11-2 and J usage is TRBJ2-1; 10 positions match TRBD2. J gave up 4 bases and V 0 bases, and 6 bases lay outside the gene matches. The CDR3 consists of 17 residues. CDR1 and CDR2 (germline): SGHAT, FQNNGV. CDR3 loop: CASSLDLELAGYNEQFF. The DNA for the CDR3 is TGTGCCAGCAGCTTAGATTTGGAACTAGCGGGGTACAATGAGCAGTTCTTC.

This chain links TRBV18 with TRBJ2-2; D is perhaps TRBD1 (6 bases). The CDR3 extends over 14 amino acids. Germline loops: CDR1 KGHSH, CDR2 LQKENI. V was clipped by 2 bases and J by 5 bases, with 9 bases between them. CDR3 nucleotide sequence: TGTGCCAGCTCACCAAGACAGGAAACCGGGGAGCTGTTTTTT. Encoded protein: CASSPRQETGELFF. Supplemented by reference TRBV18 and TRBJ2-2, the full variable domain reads NAGVMQNPRHLVRRRGQEARLRCSPMKGHSHVYWYRQLPEEGLKFMVYLQKENIIDESGMPKERFSAEFPKEGPSILRIQQVVRGDSAAYFCASSPRQETGELFFGEGSRLTVL.